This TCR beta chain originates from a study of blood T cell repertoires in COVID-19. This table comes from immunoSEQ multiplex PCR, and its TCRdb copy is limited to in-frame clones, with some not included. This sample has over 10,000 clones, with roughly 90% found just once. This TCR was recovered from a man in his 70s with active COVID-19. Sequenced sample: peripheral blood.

CDR3 protein: CASSQDSRLAFGETQYF. CDR3 DNA sequence: TGCGCCAGCAGCCAAGACTCGCGACTAGCCTTCGGAGAGACCCAGTACTTC. V usage is TRBV4-1 and J usage is TRBJ2-5, with 7 bases that match TRBD2. The CDR3 contains 17 residues. V dropped 0 bases and J dropped 4; count of bases not matched to a gene: 11. The germline CDR1 and CDR2 sequences are MGHRA and YSYEKL.